Reported below is one T cell receptor (beta chain). This entry is derived from a study of T cell responses to AZD1222 COVID-19 vaccine. Produced via immunoSEQ multiplex PCR; TCRdb's table is partial and in-frame only. The table lists around 99,000 clones, about nine tenths of them singletons. The sequences come from peripheral blood, collected 28 days after the second AZD1222 dose. This clonotype was sampled from an adult who received the AZD1222 COVID-19 vaccine.

CDR3 nucleotides: TGTGCCATCAGTGACCCTTCTGAGACCCAGTACTTC. It is translated as CAISDPSETQYF. V and J are TRBV10-3 and TRBJ2-5; D is unresolved. CDR3 size: 12 residues. Germline V gives CDR1 ENHRY, CDR2 SYGVKD. V lost 3 bases to trimming and J lost 5 bases, with 7 bases between them.